A single sample gave rise to the 19 T cell receptor beta chains below, sequenced in a study of T cell responses to AZD1222 COVID-19 vaccine. Sequencing was performed with immunoSEQ multiplex PCR; in TCRdb, only in-frame clones are kept and a portion is missing. The data hold under 200,000 clones, with around 95% observed a single time. This specimen was peripheral blood, taken on day 0 of AZD1222 vaccination. The receptors come from an adult in good health.

This sequence joins TRBV2 and TRBJ2-7, with D possibly being TRBD2 (6 bases). The V end was cut by 8 bases, the J end by 5 bases, with 16 bases between. CDR1 and CDR2 (germline): SNHLY, FYNNEI. The CDR3 length is 13 residues. CDR3 amino acids: CASRRDTVDEQYF. Here the CDR3 DNA reads TGTGCCAGCCGGAGGGATACGGTGGACGAGCAGTACTTC.

This chain connects TRBV5-5 to TRBJ1-3; D unclear. The germline V and J ends were trimmed by 2 bases and 4 bases, with 4 bases remaining between them. There are 12 residues in the CDR3. CDR1 is SGHKS, CDR2 YYEKEE, per germline (reference sequence). The CDR3 loop is CASSFGGNTIYF. The DNA for the CDR3 is TGTGCCAGCAGCTTTGGGGGAAACACCATATATTTT.

This sequence joins TRBV5-1 and TRBJ2-5; no clear D gene. The germline V and J ends were trimmed by 0 bases and 5 bases, with 17 bases remaining between them. Germline V gene sequence: CDR1 SGHRS, CDR2 YFSETQ. The CDR3 has 16 amino acids. The DNA for the CDR3 is TGCGCCAGCAGCTTGGCCTTATGGTCACCCCGGGAGACCCAGTACTTC. Amino acids: CASSLALWSPRETQYF.

The chain employs TRBV28 and TRBJ1-4; possible D gene TRBD1, 5 bases. The CDR3 covers 15 residues. The germline CDR1 and CDR2 sequences are MDHEN and SYDVKM. With 7 bases removed from V and 3 bases from J, the gap between germline ends came to 15 bases. The CDR3 protein is CASMRGYLPNEKLFF. The CDR3 DNA is TGTGCCAGCATGAGGGGTTACCTCCCTAATGAAAAACTGTTTTTT.

This clone was detected a few times. This same CDR3 is encoded by further DNA sequences in the sample. The V gene is TRBV19, the J gene TRBJ1-1; no clear D. The ends were cut back, 1 base at V and 2 bases at J, with 5 bases in the middle. Germline V lookup: CDR1 LNHDA, CDR2 SQIVND (reference sequence). CDR3 length: 13 residues. CDR3 sequence (DNA): TGTGCCAGTAGTATAGGAAGAAACACTGAAGCTTTCTTT. This gives the protein CASSIGRNTEAFF.

A single count supports this clone. The gene calls are TRBV28 and TRBJ2-1; 14 bases are shared with TRBD2. The CDR3 contains 16 residues. CDR1 is MDHEN and CDR2 is SYDVKM in the germline V gene. The V segment lost 5 bases and the J segment 8 bases; nucleotides outside the gene matches: 8. The CDR3 DNA is TGTGCCAGCAGTGGTTCCGGGACTAGCGGGAGTTATGAGCAGTTCTTC. Protein sequence: CASSGSGTSGSYEQFF.

This clone was counted only a few times. The V and J genes are TRBV11-2 and TRBJ2-7; TRBD2 matches at 10 bases. Germline-derived CDR1 and CDR2 are SGHAT and FQNNGV. CDR3 size: 15 residues. With 5 bases clipped from V and 6 bases from J, the junction kept 10 bases outside the gene matches. The CDR3 protein is CASSLGSGRTFEQYF. CDR3 coding DNA: TGTGCCAGCAGCCTGGGTAGCGGGAGGACCTTCGAGCAGTACTTC.

V and J are TRBV5-6 and TRBJ2-7; perhaps TRBD2 as D (6 bases). In germline, CDR1 is SGHDT, CDR2 YYEEEE. V lost 2 bases, J lost 2 bases, and 8 bases lay in between. The CDR3 sequence is 13 residues long. In DNA form, the CDR3 reads TGTGCCAGCAGCTTCGGGGGTACCTACGAGCAGTACTTC. Protein product: CASSFGGTYEQYF.

This rearrangement joins TRBV30 to TRBJ1-2; D uncertain. CDR1 is GTSNPN, CDR2 SVGIG, per germline (reference sequence). V was clipped by 2 bases and J by 4 bases, with 11 bases between them. The CDR3 totals 13 residues. The CDR3 sequence: CAWSYSNSYGYTF. The CDR3 region has the DNA TGTGCCTGGAGTTACTCAAACTCCTATGGCTACACCTTC. The full variable domain, completed using reference TRBV30 and TRBJ1-2, is SQTIHQWPATLVQPVGSPLSLECTVEGTSNPNLYWYRQAAGRGLQLLFYSVGIGQISSEVPQNLSASRPQDRQFILSSKKLLLSDSGFYLCAWSYSNSYGYTFGSGTRLTVV.

V gene TRBV10-1 combines with J gene TRBJ1-2; D not resolved. CDR1 WNHNN and CDR2 SYGVQD come from the germline V gene (reference sequence). This CDR3 is 12 amino acids long. V was pared by 3 bases and J by 6 bases, with 8 bases between. CDR3 in amino acids: CASSESGNGYTF. The CDR3 DNA follows: TGCGCCAGCAGTGAATCGGGGAATGGCTACACCTTC.

The chain employs TRBV2 and TRBJ2-5; 7 bases are shared with TRBD2. The CDR3 sequence is 15 residues long. Trimming at V came to 11 bases and at J to 3 bases, leaving 15 bases not matched to a gene. Germline CDR1 reads SNHLY; CDR2 reads FYNNEI. The CDR3 coding sequence is TGTGCCGGTTCGGGGTGGGCGGGGGAAGAAGAGACCCAGTACTTC. It specifies CAGSGWAGEEETQYF.

The chain employs TRBV5-4 and TRBJ2-5; TRBD1 is a possible D gene (5 bases). The germline CDR1 and CDR2 sequences are SGHNT and YYREEE (reference sequence). The ends were cut back, 3 bases at V and 5 bases at J, with 20 bases in the middle. This CDR3 contains 16 residues. CDR3 sequence: CASSSSVGVIGETQYF. The CDR3 nucleotides are TGTGCCAGCAGCTCGTCCGTAGGGGTCATCGGGGAGACCCAGTACTTC. The whole variable domain, filled in from reference TRBV5-4 and TRBJ2-5, reads ETGVTQSPTHLIKTRGQQVTLRCSSQSGHNTVSWYQQALGQGPQFIFQYYREEENGRGNFPPRFSGLQFPNYSSELNVNALELDDSALYLCASSSSVGVIGETQYFGPGTRLLVL.

The genes are TRBV18 and TRBJ2-7; possibly TRBD1 or TRBD2 for D (6 bases each). V was clipped by 2 bases and J by 3 bases, with 14 bases between them. Germline V gene data show CDR1 as KGHSH and CDR2 as LQKENI. There are 15 residues in the CDR3. CDR3 amino acids: CASSPGVGGGYEQYF. CDR3 coding DNA: TGTGCCAGCTCACCAGGGGTTGGAGGGGGCTACGAGCAGTACTTC. Full variable domain (rest looked up from reference TRBV18 and TRBJ2-7): NAGVMQNPRHLVRRRGQEARLRCSPMKGHSHVYWYRQLPEEGLKFMVYLQKENIIDESGMPKERFSAEFPKEGPSILRIQQVVRGDSAAYFCASSPGVGGGYEQYFGPGTRLTVT.

The chain uses TRBV7-9 and TRBJ1-1; D might be TRBD1 (5 bases). The germline V gene has CDR1 SEHNR and CDR2 FQNEAQ (reference sequence). The CDR3 is made up of 14 amino acids. V was cut by 8 bases and J by 3 bases, with 16 bases left in between. The CDR3 nucleotides read TGTGCCAGCTCGTCATGGGCGGGGGACACTGAAGCTTTCTTT. This translates into CASSSWAGDTEAFF.

The V call is TRBV30, the J call TRBJ1-3; 9 bases line up with TRBD1. With 4 bases clipped from V and 2 bases from J, the junction kept 6 bases outside the gene matches. CDR3 length: 15 amino acids. CDR1 and CDR2 (germline): GTSNPN, SVGIG (reference sequence). The CDR3 protein is CAWIGDREAGNTIYF. The CDR3 coding sequence is TGTGCCTGGATAGGGGACAGGGAGGCTGGAAACACCATATATTTT.

This chain connects TRBV4-1 to TRBJ2-1; no reliable D call. The ends were cut back, 0 bases at V and 11 bases at J, with 23 bases in the middle. CDR1 and CDR2 from the germline V gene are MGHRA and YSYEKL. This CDR3 has 17 residues. CDR3 sequence: CASSQDPSGLLGSKQFF. CDR3 in DNA: TGCGCCAGCAGCCAAGATCCTAGTGGTCTTTTAGGAAGCAAGCAGTTCTTC.

The chain has TRBV5-5 and TRBJ2-4, with D tentatively TRBD1 (5 bases). Per germline, CDR1 SGHKS and CDR2 YYEKEE (reference sequence). V lost 4 bases to trimming and J lost 0 bases, with 14 bases between them. CDR3 length equals 16 residues. The CDR3 DNA reads TGTGCCAGCAGCGTCACAGGAGCCATAGCCAAAAACATTCAGTACTTC. Encoded protein: CASSVTGAIAKNIQYF. The whole variable domain, filled in from reference TRBV5-5 and TRBJ2-4, reads DAGVTQSPTHLIKTRGQQVTLRCSPISGHKSVSWYQQVLGQGPQFIFQYYEKEERGRGNFPDRFSARQFPNYSSELNVNALLLGDSALYLCASSVTGAIAKNIQYFGAGTRLSVL.

The V call is TRBV12-3 or TRBV12-4, the J call TRBJ2-1; tentative D call: TRBD2 (6 bases). V lost 10 bases, J lost 7 bases, and 17 bases lay in between. CDR3 length: 13 amino acids. The CDR3 DNA sequence: TGTGCCACCCAACCCATCCGGGAGAATGAGCAGTTCTTC. Its translation: CATQPIRENEQFF.

This clone was seen once. The chain carries TRBV2 and TRBJ1-6, with D perhaps TRBD1 (5 bases). V lost 5 bases to trimming and J lost 11 bases, with 19 bases between them. The CDR3 length is 15 residues. Germline V gives CDR1 SNHLY, CDR2 FYNNEI. This CDR3 is CASSQSAGLRAPLHF. CDR3 DNA: TGTGCCAGCAGTCAATCCGCAGGGTTACGGGCACCCCTCCACTTT.